This entry is about one TCR beta chain. This sample was included in a study of STAT5B mutations in CD4+ large granular lymphocyte leukemia. Here immunoSEQ multiplex PCR was the method, and the copy in TCRdb shows in-frame clones only, minus some. The table has roughly 40,000 clones, around 81% seen once. Sequenced material: CD4+ T cells from blood buffy coats. The source is a human donor in good health.

The CDR3 DNA sequence: TGTGCCAGCAGCTTAGGAGTCAGCGGGAGGGCCACAGATACGCAGTATTTT. Translation: CASSLGVSGRATDTQYF. V usage is TRBV11-2 and J usage is TRBJ2-3; 10 bases match TRBD2. Unmatched junction bases numbered 6, after V lost 1 base and J lost 2 bases. CDR1 and CDR2 (germline): SGHAT, FQNNGV. The CDR3 is 17 residues long.